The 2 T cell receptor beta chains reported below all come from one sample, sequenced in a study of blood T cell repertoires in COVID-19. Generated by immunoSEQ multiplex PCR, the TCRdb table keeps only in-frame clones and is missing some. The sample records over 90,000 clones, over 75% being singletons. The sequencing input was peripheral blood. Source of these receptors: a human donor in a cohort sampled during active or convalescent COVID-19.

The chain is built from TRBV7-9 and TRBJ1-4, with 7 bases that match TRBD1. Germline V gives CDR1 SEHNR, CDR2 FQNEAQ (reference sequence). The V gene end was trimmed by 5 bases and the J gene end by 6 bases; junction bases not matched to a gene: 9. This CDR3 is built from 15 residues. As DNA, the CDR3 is TGTGCCAGCAGCCGATCCCTTCAGGGGGATGAAAAACTGTTTTTT. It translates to CASSRSLQGDEKLFF.

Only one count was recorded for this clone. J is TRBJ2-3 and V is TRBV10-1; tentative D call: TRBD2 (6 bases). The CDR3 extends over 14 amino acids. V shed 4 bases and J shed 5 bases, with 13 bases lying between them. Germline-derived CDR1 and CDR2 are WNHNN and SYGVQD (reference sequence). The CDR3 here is CASSAPGDGDTQYF. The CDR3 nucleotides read TGCGCCAGCAGTGCACCGGGGGACGGAGATACGCAGTATTTT.